This T cell receptor (beta chain) was documented in a study of blood T cell repertoires in COVID-19. Authors' data handling: How many nucleated cells were present was estimated from reference gene primer amplification. Some clones are missing from TCRdb's copy, which holds only in-frame ones; the method was immunoSEQ multiplex PCR. For V, J and clone size, that table is used; D and trimming come from the DNA. The sample contains about 140,000 clones, 80% to 90% of which appear only once. CDR3 length: 18 residues. Germline lookup yields CDR1 MDHEN and CDR2 SYDVKM. Trimming at V came to 1 base and at J to 1 base, leaving 6 bases not matched to a gene.

The sequenced sample was PBMCs or T cells enriched from blood (not recorded which). The chain uses TRBV28 and TRBJ2-2, with 10 positions matching TRBD2. The sequence was obtained from a man aged 45 to 65 who had recovered from COVID-19. The CDR3 is CASSLFPTSGVNTGELFF. The DNA for the CDR3 is TGTGCCAGCAGTTTATTCCCAACTAGCGGGGTGAACACCGGGGAGCTGTTTTTT.